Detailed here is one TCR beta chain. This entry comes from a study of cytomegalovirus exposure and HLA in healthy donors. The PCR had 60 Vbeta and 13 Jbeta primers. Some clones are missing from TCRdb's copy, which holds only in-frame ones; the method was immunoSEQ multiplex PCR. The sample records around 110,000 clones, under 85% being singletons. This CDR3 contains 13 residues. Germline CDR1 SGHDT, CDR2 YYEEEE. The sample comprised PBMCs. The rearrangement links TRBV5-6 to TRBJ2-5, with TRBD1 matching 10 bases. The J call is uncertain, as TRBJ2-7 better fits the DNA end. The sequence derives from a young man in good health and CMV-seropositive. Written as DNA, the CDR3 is TGTGCCAGCAGCGGGGACAGGGGCTACGAGCAGTACTTC. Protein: CASSGDRGYEQYF.